This T cell receptor (beta chain) was retrieved from a study of blood T cell repertoires in COVID-19. Here immunoSEQ multiplex PCR was the method, and the copy in TCRdb shows in-frame clones only, minus some. The sample yields about 150,000 clones, about 79% seen once. Between the trimmed V and J ends, which lost 2 bases and 6 bases, there was a span of 5 bases. The germline V gene encodes CDR1 SGHVS and CDR2 FNYEAQ. This CDR3 has 12 residues. The count of this clone is one. The rearrangement uses TRBV7-6 and TRBJ1-3, with D uncertain. Sequencing was performed on peripheral blood. The sequence came from a woman between 55 and 75 years old with acute or convalescent COVID-19. DNA for the CDR3: TGTGCCAGCAGCTTACAAGCAAACACCATATATTTT. The encoded protein is CASSLQANTIYF.